The sequence of this T cell receptor beta chain was determined in a study of T-cell reconstitution after alpha-beta-depleted transplantation in children. Unique molecular identifiers were incorporated when the TCRbeta library was constructed. One entry per CDR3 protein results from TCRdb running MiXCR on the PCR reads. The profile shows fewer than 700,000 distinct CDR3 sequences, 13% of them singletons. Germline CDR1 and CDR2: SEHNR and FQNEAQ (reference sequence). The germline V and J ends were trimmed by 4 bases and 2 bases, with 18 bases remaining between them. This CDR3 contains 17 residues. The receptor was isolated from a male patient younger than 18 who had a stem cell transplant for acute myeloid leukemia, so the T cells may come from the graft donor. Sample: PBMCs, mostly from graft donor cells, taken 360 days after TCRalphabeta/CD19-depleted stem cell transplant. This chain joins TRBV7-9 and TRBJ2-1; D is possibly TRBD1 (5 bases). The CDR3 nucleotides are TGTGCCAGCAGCTCTCGACAGCTACCGCCTCCCTACAATGAGCAGTTCTTC. This translates into CASSSRQLPPPYNEQFF. Supplemented by reference TRBV7-9 and TRBJ2-1, the full variable domain reads DTGVSQNPRHKITKRGQNVTFRCDPISEHNRLYWYRQTLGQGPEFLTYFQNEAQLEKSRLLSDRFSAERPKGSFSTLEIQRTEQGDSAMYLCASSSRQLPPPYNEQFFGPGTRLTVL.